The next 24 T cell receptor beta chains were all read from a single sample in a study of cytomegalovirus exposure and HLA in healthy donors. 60 Vbeta and 13 Jbeta primers were used in PCR. Clones were sequenced by immunoSEQ multiplex PCR, and TCRdb holds only the in-frame ones, with some missing. The table includes approximately 170,000 clones, over 60% detected once. Sequencing used PBMCs. The receptors were gathered from a girl under 18 in good health and CMV-seronegative.

The rearrangement uses TRBV5-6 and TRBJ2-6, with unresolved D. Germline V gene data show CDR1 as SGHDT and CDR2 as YYEEEE. The CDR3 is made up of 14 amino acids. Trimming removed 0 bases from V and 4 bases from J, with 5 bases in between. CDR3 DNA: TGTGCCAGCAGCTTGGTGGCCGGGGCCAACGTCCTGACTTTC. Protein sequence: CASSLVAGANVLTF.

The CDR3 reads CASSPEGAGNTIYF. In DNA, the CDR3 is TGTGCCAGCTCACCTGAAGGGGCCGGAAACACCATATATTTT. The chain carries TRBV18 and TRBJ1-3, with D possibly being TRBD1 (5 bases). V lost 3 bases and J lost 4, with 10 bases in between. Germline CDR1 is KGHSH and CDR2 is LQKENI. This CDR3 is built from 14 residues.

In this sample, this clone turned up once. V usage is TRBV5-1 and J usage is TRBJ1-5, with D unclear. CDR3 length: 14 residues. Trimming removed 4 bases from V and 6 bases from J, with 14 bases in between. Germline V gene sequence: CDR1 SGHRS, CDR2 YFSETQ. CDR3 bases: TGCGCCAGCAGCCCCGAGACTGATGGTCAGCCCCAGCATTTT. Protein sequence: CASSPETDGQPQHF. Together with reference TRBV5-1 and TRBJ1-5, the CDR3 gives the full variable domain: KAGVTQTPRYLIKTRGQQVTLSCSPISGHRSVSWYQQTPGQGLQFLFEYFSETQRNKGNFPGRFSGRQFSNSRSEMNVSTLELGDSALYLCASSPETDGQPQHFGDGTRLSIL.

This chain connects TRBV23-1 to TRBJ1-1; no clear D. TRBV23-1 is annotated as an ORF whose role is uncertain. The CDR3 has 14 amino acids. Trimming took off 2 bases at V and 1 base at J, with 8 bases between the two ends. The CDR3 here is CASSQLYGNTEAFF. In DNA form, the CDR3 reads TGCGCCAGCAGTCAACTCTATGGGAACACTGAAGCTTTCTTT.

This sequence joins TRBV6-5 and TRBJ1-1; D remains ambiguous. This CDR3 contains 13 residues. Trimming shortened V by 2 bases and J by 5 bases, and 9 bases separated the two germline ends. Germline V gives CDR1 MNHEY, CDR2 SVGAGI. The CDR3 here is CASSYGSGTEAFF. In nucleotides, the CDR3 is TGTGCCAGCAGTTACGGGTCGGGGACTGAAGCTTTCTTT.

The CDR3 DNA reads TGTGCCAGCAGCAGAGGGTCGGACGGTGCTAATGAAAAACTGTTTTTT. Amino acids: CASSRGSDGANEKLFF. The rearrangement links TRBV14 to TRBJ1-4; D call uncertain. The CDR3 sequence is 16 residues long. The ends were cut back, 5 bases at V and 3 bases at J, with 16 bases in the middle. The V gene's germline CDR1 is SGHDN and CDR2 FVKESK.

This clone was seen only a few times. The chain carries TRBV5-1 and TRBJ1-2, with D unresolved. The CDR3 has 14 residues. Looked up from germline, CDR1 is SGHRS and CDR2 is YFSETQ. Trimming pared 0 bases from V and 1 base from J, leaving 7 bases between. CDR3 protein: CASSLDRGNYGYTF. CDR3 in DNA: TGCGCCAGCAGCTTGGATCGGGGTAACTATGGCTACACCTTC.

The chain couples TRBV5-4 to TRBJ1-5; D is unresolved. Germline CDR1 is SGHNT and CDR2 is YYREEE (reference sequence). The CDR3 is made up of 12 amino acids. The V end lost 9 bases, the J end lost 7 bases, and 14 bases lay between the germline ends. Here the CDR3 DNA reads TGTGCCACCTCGGCATACGGGCAGCCCCAGCATTTT. It encodes CATSAYGQPQHF. Full variable domain (outside the CDR3, taken from reference TRBV5-4 and TRBJ1-5): ETGVTQSPTHLIKTRGQQVTLRCSSQSGHNTVSWYQQALGQGPQFIFQYYREEENGRGNFPPRFSGLQFPNYSSELNVNALELDDSALYLCATSAYGQPQHFGDGTRLSIL.

The chain recombines TRBV30 with TRBJ2-7; perhaps TRBD2 as D (6 bases). The CDR3 is 14 amino acids. Trimming removed 0 bases at V and 4 bases at J, with 13 bases between. Germline V CDR1 and CDR2: GTSNPN, SVGIG (reference sequence). The CDR3 region is CAWSVGTGRYEQYF. For the CDR3, the DNA is TGTGCCTGGAGTGTAGGGACTGGGAGATACGAGCAGTACTTC.

The V call is TRBV28, the J call TRBJ1-2, with D uncertain. Germline CDR1 is MDHEN and CDR2 is SYDVKM. Trimming left V 6 bases short and J 8 bases short, with 16 bases between. The CDR3 extends over 13 amino acids. The CDR3 is CASSIGGFLGYTF. As DNA, the CDR3 is TGTGCCAGCAGCATTGGAGGTTTTCTCGGCTACACCTTC.

J is TRBJ1-6 and V is TRBV13; the D gene is possibly TRBD1 (5 bases). V lost 0 bases and J lost 6, with 9 bases in between. Looked up from germline, CDR1 is PRHDT and CDR2 is FYEKMQ (reference sequence). The CDR3 totals 15 residues. CDR3 amino acids: CASSLGGGSNSPLHF. The CDR3 bases are TGTGCCAGCAGCTTAGGGGGGGGGTCTAATTCACCCCTCCACTTT. Variable domain in full (rest from reference TRBV13 and TRBJ1-6): AAGVIQSPRHLIKEKRETATLKCYPIPRHDTVYWYQQGPGQDPQFLISFYEKMQSDKGSIPDRFSAQQFSDYHSELNMSSLELGDSALYFCASSLGGGSNSPLHFGNGTRLTVT.

J is TRBJ1-6 and V is TRBV30; maybe TRBD1 (6 bases). The CDR3 is 16 amino acids. Trimming removed 3 bases at V and 5 bases at J, with 17 bases between. The germline V gene encodes CDR1 GTSNPN and CDR2 SVGIG (reference sequence). CDR3 loop: CAWRTPHRDNNSPLHF. CDR3 in DNA: TGTGCCTGGAGGACCCCCCACCGGGACAATAATTCACCCCTCCACTTT.

The V and J genes are TRBV4-2 and TRBJ2-5, with TRBD2 as a possible D gene (6 bases). Per germline, CDR1 LGHNA and CDR2 YNFKEQ. CDR3 length: 14 residues. Trimming stripped 1 base from V and 4 bases from J, with 10 bases between. The CDR3 sequence is CASSQVVAVETQYF. Written as DNA, the CDR3 is TGTGCCAGCAGCCAAGTCGTAGCGGTAGAGACCCAGTACTTC.

The CDR3 DNA reads TGTGCCAGCAGCTTGTTGGAGTCAGGGGGCGCCCCAGGGGGCTACACCTTC. Translation: CASSLLESGGAPGGYTF. The chain employs TRBV7-9 and TRBJ1-2, with 8 positions matching TRBD1. The CDR3 is made up of 17 amino acids. Germline-derived CDR1 and CDR2 are SEHNR and FQNEAQ (reference sequence). Unmatched junction bases numbered 17, after V lost 3 bases and J lost 8 bases.

This clone is labeled as large. The rearrangement uses TRBV6-1 and TRBJ2-7; maybe TRBD1 (6 bases). The CDR3 is made up of 12 amino acids. Trimming removed 3 bases at V and 3 bases at J, with 6 bases between. Germline loops: CDR1 MNHNS, CDR2 SASEGT. CDR3 protein: CASSDRGYEQYF. The CDR3 nucleotides are TGTGCCAGCAGTGACAGGGGCTACGAGCAGTACTTC.

V is TRBV6-5 and J is TRBJ1-1; D is undetermined. V lost 0 bases and J lost 5, with 13 bases in between. Germline lookup yields CDR1 MNHEY and CDR2 SVGAGI. The length of the CDR3 is 15 residues. CDR3 sequence: CASSYSSGPATEAFF. In nucleotides, the CDR3 is TGTGCCAGCAGTTACTCGAGCGGGCCAGCTACTGAAGCTTTCTTT.

The CDR3 nucleotides read TGTGCCAGCAGTTTAGCTAGCGCTAGCTCCTACAATGAGCAGTTCTTC. This encodes CASSLASASSYNEQFF. J is TRBJ2-1 and V is TRBV28; D is possibly TRBD2 (6 bases). The V and J ends lost 2 bases and 0 bases respectively, with 11 bases between them. From germline, CDR1 is MDHEN and CDR2 SYDVKM. This CDR3 comprises 16 residues.

The CDR3 region has the DNA TGTGCCACCGAGGGCCAGGGGAGTCAGCCCCAGCATTTT. It encodes CATEGQGSQPQHF. The genes are TRBV19 and TRBJ1-5; weak D call: TRBD1 (6 bases). CDR1 is LNHDA, CDR2 SQIVND, per germline (reference sequence). This CDR3 is built from 13 residues. The V end was cut by 10 bases, the J end by 6 bases, with 16 bases between.

The chain links TRBV7-3 to TRBJ2-1, with 9 bases aligning to TRBD2. The CDR3 runs to 15 residues. Trimming at V came to 2 bases and at J to 5 bases, leaving 4 bases not matched to a gene. Germline V gene sequence: CDR1 SGHTA, CDR2 FQGTGA. The CDR3 sequence is CASSLLAGTHNEQFF. In DNA, the CDR3 is TGTGCCAGCAGCTTACTAGCGGGGACTCACAATGAGCAGTTCTTC.

Only a few counts were recorded for this clone. This chain joins TRBV12-5 and TRBJ1-1; the D is unclear. Germline V lookup: CDR1 LGHNT, CDR2 FRNRAP. Trimming took off 1 base at V and 10 bases at J, with 7 bases between the two ends. This CDR3 spans 11 amino acids. This CDR3 reads CASGLGHRAFF. DNA of the CDR3: TGTGCTAGTGGTTTGGGACACCGAGCTTTCTTT. The variable domain in full, with the rest retrieved from reference TRBV12-5 and TRBJ1-1, is DARVTQTPRHKVTEMGQEVTMRCQPILGHNTVFWYRQTMMQGLELLAYFRNRAPLDDSGMPKDRFSAEMPDATLATLKIQPSEPRDSAVYFCASGLGHRAFFGQGTRLTVV.

The chain uses TRBV6-4 and TRBJ2-7; 7 positions agree with TRBD2. CDR3 length: 15 residues. Trimming cost V 4 bases and J 0 bases; bases outside gene matches: 6. Germline lookup yields CDR1 MRHNA and CDR2 SNTAGT. The CDR3 region has the DNA TGTGCCAGCAGTGCCCAAGCGGGGAGCTCCTACGAGCAGTACTTC. Translation: CASSAQAGSSYEQYF.

The chain combines TRBV11-2 with TRBJ2-5; 10 bases are shared with TRBD2. The CDR3 spans 17 residues. Germline-derived CDR1 and CDR2 are SGHAT and FQNNGV. The V gene end was trimmed by 5 bases and the J gene end by 4 bases; junction bases not matched to a gene: 13. The CDR3 coding sequence is TGTGCCAGCAGCCTGGGCTCCAGCGGGGGGGTTTCAGAGACCCAGTACTTC. Translated, it gives CASSLGSSGGVSETQYF.

This clone was seen a few times. The chain links TRBV5-6 to TRBJ2-3; D uncertain. Germline CDR1 reads SGHDT; CDR2 reads YYEEEE. There are 14 residues in the CDR3. V lost 4 bases and J 0 bases, leaving 9 bases between the germline ends. The CDR3 bases are TGTGCCAGCAGCCCTACGACTAGCACAGATACGCAGTATTTT. Translated: CASSPTTSTDTQYF.

V is TRBV7-9 and J is TRBJ1-5; perhaps TRBD1 as D (5 bases). The CDR3 contains 14 residues. V was clipped by 3 bases and J by 2 bases, with 8 bases between them. The germline CDR1 and CDR2 sequences are SEHNR and FQNEAQ (reference sequence). CDR3 bases: TGTGCCAGCAGCTTGGCAGGGCGCAATCAGCCCCAGCATTTT. Translation: CASSLAGRNQPQHF. Complete variable domain (other parts from reference TRBV7-9 and TRBJ1-5): DTGVSQNPRHKITKRGQNVTFRCDPISEHNRLYWYRQTLGQGPEFLTYFQNEAQLEKSRLLSDRFSAERPKGSFSTLEIQRTEQGDSAMYLCASSLAGRNQPQHFGDGTRLSIL.